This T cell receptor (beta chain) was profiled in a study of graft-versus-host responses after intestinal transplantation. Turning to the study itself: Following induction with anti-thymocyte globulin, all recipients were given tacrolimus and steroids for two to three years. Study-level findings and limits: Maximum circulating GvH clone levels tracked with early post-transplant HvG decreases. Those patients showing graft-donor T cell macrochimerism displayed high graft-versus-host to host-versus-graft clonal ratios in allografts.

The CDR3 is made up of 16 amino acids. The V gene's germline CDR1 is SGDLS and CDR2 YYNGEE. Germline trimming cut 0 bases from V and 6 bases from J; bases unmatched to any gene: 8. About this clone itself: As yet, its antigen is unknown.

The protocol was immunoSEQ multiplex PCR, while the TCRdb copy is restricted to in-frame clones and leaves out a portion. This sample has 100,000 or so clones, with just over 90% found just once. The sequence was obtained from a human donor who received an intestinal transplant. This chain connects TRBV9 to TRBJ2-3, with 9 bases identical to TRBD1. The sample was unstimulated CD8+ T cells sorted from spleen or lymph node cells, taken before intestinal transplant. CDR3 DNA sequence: TGTGCCAGCAGCGTAGGGGACAGGGTTCCTACCGATACGCAGTATTTT. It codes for CASSVGDRVPTDTQYF. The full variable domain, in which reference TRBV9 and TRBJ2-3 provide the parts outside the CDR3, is DSGVTQTPKHLITATGQRVTLRCSPRSGDLSVYWYQQSLDQGLQFLIQYYNGEERAKGNILERFSAQQFPDLHSELNLSSLELGDSALYFCASSVGDRVPTDTQYFGPGTRLTVL.